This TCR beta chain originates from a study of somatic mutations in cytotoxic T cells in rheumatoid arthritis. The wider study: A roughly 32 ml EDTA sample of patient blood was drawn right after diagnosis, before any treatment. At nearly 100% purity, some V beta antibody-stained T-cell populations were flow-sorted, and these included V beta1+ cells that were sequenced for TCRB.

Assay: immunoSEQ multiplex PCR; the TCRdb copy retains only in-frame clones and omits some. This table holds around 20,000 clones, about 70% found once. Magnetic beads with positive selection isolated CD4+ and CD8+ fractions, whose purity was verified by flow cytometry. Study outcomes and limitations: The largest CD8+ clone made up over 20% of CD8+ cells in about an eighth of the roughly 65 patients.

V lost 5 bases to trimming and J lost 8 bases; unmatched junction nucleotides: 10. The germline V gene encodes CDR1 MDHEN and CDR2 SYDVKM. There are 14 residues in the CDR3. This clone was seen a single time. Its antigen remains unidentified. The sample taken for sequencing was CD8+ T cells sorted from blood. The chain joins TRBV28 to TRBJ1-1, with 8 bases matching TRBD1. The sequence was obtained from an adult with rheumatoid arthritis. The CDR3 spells CASSLEMTGDEAFF. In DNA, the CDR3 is TGTGCCAGCAGTCTAGAAATGACAGGGGACGAAGCTTTCTTT. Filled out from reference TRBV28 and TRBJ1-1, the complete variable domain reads DVKVTQSSRYLVKRTGEKVFLECVQDMDHENMFWYRQDPGLGLRLIYFSYDVKMKEKGDIPEGYSVSREKKERFSLILESASTNQTSMYLCASSLEMTGDEAFFGQGTRLTVV.